Sequencing of this TCR beta chain was carried out in a study of T cell changes during pregnancy in multiple sclerosis. Sequencing was performed with immunoSEQ multiplex PCR; in TCRdb, only in-frame clones are kept and a portion is missing. The sample includes about 40,000 clones, over 70% of them seen just once. CDR1 MNHEY and CDR2 SVGAGI come from the germline V gene. The CDR3 covers 14 residues. Losses at the gene ends were 4 bases for V and 3 bases for J; bases not matched to a gene: 3. Sequencing used peripheral blood, obtained in the first trimester of pregnancy. The chain recombines TRBV6-5 with TRBJ1-5; 7 bases are shared with TRBD1. The clonotype was recovered from a female donor in good health, enrolled as a control in a pregnancy study. The chain's CDR3 is CASSFTGANQPQHF. The CDR3, as DNA: TGTGCCAGCAGTTTTACAGGGGCCAATCAGCCCCAGCATTTT.